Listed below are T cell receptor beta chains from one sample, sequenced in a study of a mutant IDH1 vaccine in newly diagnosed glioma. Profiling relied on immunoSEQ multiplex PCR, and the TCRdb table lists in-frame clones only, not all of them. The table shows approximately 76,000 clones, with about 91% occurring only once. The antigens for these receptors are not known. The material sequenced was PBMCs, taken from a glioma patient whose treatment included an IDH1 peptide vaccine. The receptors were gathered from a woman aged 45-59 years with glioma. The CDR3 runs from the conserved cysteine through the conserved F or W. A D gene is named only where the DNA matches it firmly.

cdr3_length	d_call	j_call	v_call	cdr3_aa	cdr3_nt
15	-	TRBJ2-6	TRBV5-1	CASSFPGVGANVLTF	TGCGCCAGCAGCTTCCCAGGGGTCGGGGCCAACGTCCTGACTTTC
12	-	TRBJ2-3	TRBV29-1	CSVDGGTDTQYF	TGCAGCGTTGATGGGGGCACAGATACGCAGTATTTT
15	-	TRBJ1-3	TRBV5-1	CASSLAGASGNTIYF	TGCGCCAGCAGCTTGGCAGGAGCCTCTGGAAACACCATATATTTT
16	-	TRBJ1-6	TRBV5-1	CASRSDRTALNSPLHF	TGCGCCAGCAGGAGTGACCGGACAGCTCTTAATTCGCCCCTCCACTTT
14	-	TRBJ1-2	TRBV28	CASSEGGRHYGYTF	TGTGCCAGCAGTGAGGGGGGCAGGCACTATGGCTACACCTTC
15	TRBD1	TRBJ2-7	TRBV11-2	CASSFWGQGGYEQYF	TGTGCCAGCAGCTTCTGGGGACAGGGGGGGTACGAGCAGTACTTC
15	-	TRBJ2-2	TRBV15	CATSSARAYTGELFF	TGTGCCACCAGCAGCGCCCGGGCATACACCGGGGAGCTGTTTTTT
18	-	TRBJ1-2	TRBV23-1	CASSPRGGTQKPGYGYTF	TGCGCCAGCAGTCCCCGGGGCGGTACGCAAAAACCGGGCTATGGCTACACCTTC
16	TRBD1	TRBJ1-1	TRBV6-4	CASSDGNDRENTEAFF	TGTGCCAGCAGTGACGGAAACGACAGGGAAAACACTGAAGCTTTCTTT
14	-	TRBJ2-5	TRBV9	CASSVGSAPETQYF	TGTGCCAGCAGCGTAGGATCGGCCCCAGAGACCCAGTACTTC
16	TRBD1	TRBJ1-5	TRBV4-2	CASSQEGTGGSQPQHF	TGTGCCAGCAGCCAAGAAGGGACAGGGGGCAGCCAGCCCCAGCATTTT
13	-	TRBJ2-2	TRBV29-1	CSVKRANTGELFF	TGCAGCGTTAAGAGGGCGAACACCGGGGAGCTGTTTTTT
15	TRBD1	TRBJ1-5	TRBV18	CASSPVTGRDQPQHF	TGTGCCAGCTCACCAGTGACAGGGAGGGATCAGCCCCAGCATTTT
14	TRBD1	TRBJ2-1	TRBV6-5	CASSEGQGHNEQFF	TGTGCCAGCAGTGAGGGACAGGGTCATAATGAGCAGTTCTTC
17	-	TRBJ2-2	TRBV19	CASRGAGGRVPTGELFF	TGTGCCAGTCGGGGGGCTGGGGGCAGGGTCCCCACCGGGGAGCTGTTTTTT
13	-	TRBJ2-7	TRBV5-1	CASSFVTGSEQYF	TGCGCCAGCAGCTTCGTTACAGGGTCCGAGCAGTACTTC
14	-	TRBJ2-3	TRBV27	CASSLQGRTDTQYF	TGTGCCAGCAGTTTACAGGGCCGCACAGATACGCAGTATTTT
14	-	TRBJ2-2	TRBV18	CASSPGANTGELFF	TGTGCCAGCTCACCGGGCGCGAACACCGGGGAGCTGTTTTTT
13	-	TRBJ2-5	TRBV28	CASSLQGIETQYF	TGTGCCAGCAGTTTACAGGGAATAGAGACCCAGTACTTC
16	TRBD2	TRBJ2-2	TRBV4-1	CASSQLAGGGTGELFF	TGCGCCAGCAGCCAACTAGCGGGAGGTGGGACCGGGGAGCTGTTTTTT